Following are 4 T cell receptor beta chains from one sample sequenced in a study of PD-1 blockade in mismatch repair-deficient tumors. Produced via immunoSEQ multiplex PCR; TCRdb's table is partial and in-frame only. The top ten clones hold 2.5% to 4% of a sample with tens of thousands of clones, over 65% of them seen once. The material sequenced was peripheral blood, taken 4 weeks after starting pembrolizumab. All receptors derive from an adult with mismatch repair-deficient cancer.

This clone was recorded a few times. The chain combines TRBV29-1 with TRBJ2-7; possible D gene TRBD1, 6 bases. Between the trimmed V and J ends, which lost 7 bases and 4 bases, there was a span of 11 bases. The CDR3 has 11 residues. Germline-derived CDR1 and CDR2 are SQVTM and ANQGSEA. The CDR3 loop reads CSATRGYEQYF. CDR3 sequence (DNA): TGCAGCGCCACCAGGGGTTACGAGCAGTACTTC.

The chain joins TRBV7-2 to TRBJ1-1, with 7 bases aligning to TRBD1. This CDR3 is built from 15 residues. Germline V gene data show CDR1 as SGHTA and CDR2 as FQGNSA. The V segment lost 2 bases and the J segment 1 base; nucleotides outside the gene matches: 4. CDR3 sequence: CASSLLGQSNTEAFF. CDR3 coding DNA: TGTGCCAGCAGCTTATTGGGACAGTCGAACACTGAAGCTTTCTTT.

This clone was observed once. The V gene is TRBV7-8, the J gene TRBJ1-4; no firm D call. The CDR3 has 18 residues. In germline, CDR1 is SGHVS, CDR2 FQNEAQ. The V end was cut by 1 base, the J end by 0 bases, with 15 bases between. CDR3 residues: CASSLVPRTVATNEKLFF. CDR3 DNA sequence: TGTGCCAGCAGCTTAGTTCCCCGGACGGTAGCAACTAATGAAAAACTGTTTTTT.

This chain uses TRBV6-1 with TRBJ2-3; D may be TRBD2 (6 bases). Germline V gene data show CDR1 as MNHNS and CDR2 as SASEGT. V was trimmed by 6 bases and J by 0 bases, leaving 13 bases between them. The CDR3 runs to 15 residues. The CDR3 DNA reads TGTGCCAGCAGACCTCCGGGACTTAGCACAGATACGCAGTATTTT. It codes for CASRPPGLSTDTQYF.